This entry features one TCR beta chain sequence. The target antigen is unknown. Collection yielded 2 to 3 ml of blood per donor. Whole-blood total RNA was extracted without T cell sorting. Eight separate reactions per sample served to make cDNA. TCRdb reprocessed the 5' RACE reads and stores each CDR3 protein as one record, lacking DNA. This sample's clone table lists 330,000 or so distinct CDR3 sequences. The data derive from a study of monozygotic twins with inflammatory bowel disease. Study results and limitations: No single strong signal or clonotype associated with IBD was supported.

CDR3 size: 15 residues. Germline V gene data show CDR1 as LNHNV and CDR2 as YYDKDF (reference sequence). The V call is TRBV15, the J call TRBJ2-6. Sequenced: blood. The origin of this receptor is a human donor with ulcerative colitis or Crohn's disease, or a healthy co-twin of an affected twin (not recorded which). The CDR3 loop is CATSRDPTGANVLTF.